The clone carrying this T cell receptor (beta chain) was observed a single time. The sample belongs to a study of blood T cell repertoires in COVID-19. Across the whole study: COVID-19 samples collected from the United States, Italy and Spain covered acute and convalescent phases.

Self-reported history from a screening survey and questionnaire set each donor's cohort. The table came from immunoSEQ multiplex PCR; TCRdb's copy has only in-frame clones and leaves some out. Here the sample spans some 340,000 clones, roughly nine tenths being singletons. This clonotype originated in a woman in her 30s who had been exposed to COVID-19. Sequences were obtained from PBMCs or T cells enriched from blood (not recorded which).

The CDR3 reads CSAGQGGGYTF. The CDR3 region has the DNA TGCAGTGCAGGCCAGGGCGGAGGCTACACCTTC. This chain links TRBV20-1 with TRBJ1-2, with D possibly matching TRBD1 (5 bases). Trimming pared 6 bases from V and 8 bases from J, leaving 13 bases between. Germline V gene lookup returns CDR1 DFQATT and CDR2 SNEGSKA (reference sequence). The CDR3 sequence is 11 residues long.